These 22 T cell receptor beta chains share one sample of origin, sequenced in a study of a mutant IDH1 vaccine in newly diagnosed glioma (dated by TCRdb to the early 2020s). Reading the label with the study, this specimen's time point is: week 5, during vaccination. Each vaccine dose, consisting of 300 ug of a 20-mer mutant IDH1 peptide in Montanide, was administered subcutaneously with topical imiquimod. The protocol used for the library was the immunoSEQ multiplex PCR assay. TCRdb holds this immuneACCESS table with in-frame rearrangements only. Some clones are missing; in checked studies, unresolved V genes explain under half, and the rest has no known cause. The sample yields just under 80,000 clones; roughly 91% were counted once. The ten largest clones add up to approximately 0.58% of the sample. Antigens of these TCRs are unknown. This material consisted of PBMCs, taken from a glioma patient whose treatment included an IDH1 peptide vaccine. Source of these receptors: a woman aged 45-60 years with glioma.

The rearrangement links TRBV13 to TRBJ1-1; D unclear. V gave up 5 bases and J gave up 3 bases, with 19 bases separating them. Germline CDR1 and CDR2: PRHDT and FYEKMQ (reference sequence). The CDR3 totals 16 residues. This CDR3 is CASSTKEGGQDTEAFF. For the CDR3, the DNA is TGTGCCAGCAGCACCAAAGAGGGTGGGCAGGACACTGAAGCTTTCTTT.

V and J are TRBV21-1 and TRBJ2-5; TRBD2, the D gene given by the table, was not confirmed from the DNA. TRBV21-1 is an annotated pseudogene. The CDR3 is made up of 22 amino acids. CDR3: CASSKIIGGLAGGQYWIETQYF. The DNA of the CDR3 is TGTGCCAGCAGCAAAATAATAGGGGGACTAGCGGGAGGGCAGTATTGGATTGAGACCCAGTACTTC.

The chain employs TRBV10-3 and TRBJ1-3; no clear D gene. The CDR3 is 14 amino acids. Germline lookup yields CDR1 ENHRY and CDR2 SYGVKD. Trimming stripped 5 bases from V and 3 bases from J, with 11 bases between. DNA for the CDR3: TGTGCCATCAGTCTTGAGGAAAGTGGAAACACCATATATTTT. Translation gives CAISLEESGNTIYF.

The rearrangement links TRBV6-6 to TRBJ2-1; 9 bases agree with TRBD2. Germline trimming cut 6 bases from V and 5 bases from J; bases unmatched to any gene: 11. The CDR3 is 16 residues long. The V gene's germline CDR1 is MNHNY and CDR2 SVGAGI (reference sequence). CDR3 region: CASSPRGTSKDNEQFF. CDR3 DNA: TGTGCCAGCAGCCCCCGAGGGACTAGCAAAGACAATGAGCAGTTCTTC.

The chain links TRBV11-2 to TRBJ1-1; 8 nucleotides match TRBD1. The CDR3 extends over 12 amino acids. Germline CDR1 and CDR2: SGHAT and FQNNGV. With V trimmed by 5 bases and J by 11 bases, 7 bases remained unmatched. The CDR3 loop reads CASSARQGTAFF. CDR3 DNA: TGTGCCAGCAGCGCCCGACAGGGGACGGCTTTCTTT.

This chain links TRBV11-2 with TRBJ2-7; no clear D. The CDR3 loop spans 12 amino acids. V gave up 3 bases and J gave up 4 bases, with 7 bases separating them. Germline V CDR1 and CDR2: SGHAT, FQNNGV. CDR3 loop: CASSFSGYEQYF. Here the CDR3 DNA reads TGTGCCAGCAGCTTTAGTGGATACGAGCAGTACTTC.

This clone was found once. CDR3 sequence (DNA): TGTGCCAGCAGGACCCCCGGGTTAGAGGTAGATACGCAGTATTTT. It is translated as CASRTPGLEVDTQYF. The chain employs TRBV7-9 and TRBJ2-3; D unresolved. V was pared by 6 bases and J by 5 bases, with 18 bases between. CDR3 length equals 15 residues. The germline V gene has CDR1 SEHNR and CDR2 FQNEAQ (reference sequence).

The V call is TRBV27, the J call TRBJ1-1; 7 nucleotides align to TRBD1. With 0 bases clipped from V and 5 bases from J, the junction kept 6 bases outside the gene matches. The CDR3 consists of 15 residues. Germline V CDR1 and CDR2: MNHEY, SMNVEV (reference sequence). The CDR3 loop reads CASSLSSTGRTEAFF. DNA of the CDR3: TGTGCCAGCAGTTTATCGTCGACAGGGAGGACTGAAGCTTTCTTT.

The chain has TRBV28 and TRBJ1-1; 7 nucleotides agree with TRBD1. The CDR3 extends over 14 amino acids. With V trimmed by 5 bases and J by 5 bases, 8 bases remained unmatched. Germline CDR1 and CDR2: MDHEN and SYDVKM. Here the CDR3 DNA reads TGTGCCAGCAGTCCGGGACAGCTCCGGACTGAAGCTTTCTTT. Translating it yields CASSPGQLRTEAFF.

This clone was observed once. The chain couples TRBV30 to TRBJ2-6, with 8 nucleotides matching TRBD1. Germline lookup yields CDR1 GTSNPN and CDR2 SVGIG (reference sequence). The ends lost 5 bases at V and 4 bases at J; junction bases unmatched: 13. This CDR3 contains 17 residues. The CDR3 nucleotides are TGTGCCTGGGGTATGGACAGGGTACGGTCCGGGGCCAACGTCCTGACTTTC. Protein: CAWGMDRVRSGANVLTF.

The chain uses TRBV5-1 and TRBJ2-3; possibly TRBD2 for D (6 bases). Germline V gene lookup returns CDR1 SGHRS and CDR2 YFSETQ. The CDR3 runs 16 residues. V lost 5 bases, J lost 0 bases, and 16 bases lay in between. This chain's CDR3 is CASRFGGLRSTDTQYF. The CDR3 DNA sequence: TGCGCCAGCAGATTTGGGGGACTCCGAAGCACAGATACGCAGTATTTT.

For the CDR3, the DNA is TGTGCCAGCAGTGAAGGTGACCAAAGATATAATGAAAAACTGTTTTTT. Protein: CASSEGDQRYNEKLFF. The J gene is TRBJ1-4, the V gene TRBV2; no clear D gene. Germline CDR1 is SNHLY and CDR2 is FYNNEI. CDR3 length equals 16 residues. V shed 1 base and J shed 4 bases, with 13 bases lying between them.

The chain combines TRBV19 with TRBJ1-1; D is possibly TRBD1 (6 bases). V gave up 7 bases and J gave up 0 bases, with 15 bases separating them. Germline lookup yields CDR1 LNHDA and CDR2 SQIVND (reference sequence). This CDR3 region has 15 residues. The DNA for the CDR3 is TGTGCCAGTACCCGGGGGGGGCTCATGAACACTGAAGCTTTCTTT. Its translation: CASTRGGLMNTEAFF.

The V gene is TRBV5-4, the J gene TRBJ2-7; no definite D call. Germline values: CDR1 SGHNT, CDR2 YYREEE (reference sequence). This CDR3 has 12 residues. V lost 4 bases and J 7 bases, leaving 12 bases between the germline ends. CDR3 amino acids: CASSVQAREQYF. The CDR3 DNA follows: TGTGCCAGCAGCGTCCAGGCGCGGGAGCAGTACTTC.

The chain carries TRBV5-1 and TRBJ2-7; possibly TRBD1 for D (5 bases). Between the trimmed V and J ends, which lost 0 bases and 0 bases, there was a span of 10 bases. The CDR3 spans 15 residues. Germline V gene data show CDR1 as SGHRS and CDR2 as YFSETQ. Here the CDR3 reads CASSLVSGRSYEQYF. The CDR3 coding sequence is TGCGCCAGCAGCTTGGTGTCAGGGCGCTCCTACGAGCAGTACTTC. The full variable domain, completed using reference TRBV5-1 and TRBJ2-7, is KAGVTQTPRYLIKTRGQQVTLSCSPISGHRSVSWYQQTPGQGLQFLFEYFSETQRNKGNFPGRFSGRQFSNSRSEMNVSTLELGDSALYLCASSLVSGRSYEQYFGPGTRLTVT.

This chain connects TRBV7-9 to TRBJ2-7; D is unresolved. With 3 bases removed from V and 2 bases from J, the gap between germline ends came to 8 bases. The germline CDR1 and CDR2 sequences are SEHNR and FQNEAQ (reference sequence). The CDR3 is made up of 13 amino acids. CDR3 protein: CASSFDPTYEQYF. The CDR3 nucleotides read TGTGCCAGCAGCTTCGACCCTACCTACGAGCAGTACTTC.

The V and J genes are TRBV27 and TRBJ1-5; D remains unclear. CDR1 MNHEY and CDR2 SMNVEV come from the germline V gene (reference sequence). The CDR3 loop spans 14 amino acids. V dropped 2 bases and J dropped 3 bases, with 8 bases sitting between them. CDR3 sequence reads: CASSLDGYNQPQHF. The CDR3 region has the DNA TGTGCCAGCAGTTTAGACGGGTACAATCAGCCCCAGCATTTT.

The gene calls are TRBV15 and TRBJ1-1; D gene uncertain. CDR1 and CDR2 (germline): LNHNV, YYDKDF (reference sequence). The CDR3 totals 13 residues. Trimming took 0 bases from V and 6 from J, leaving 8 bases between them. The DNA of the CDR3 is TGTGCCACCAGCAGAGATTCTCACGCTGAAGCTTTCTTT. Encoded protein: CATSRDSHAEAFF.

The genes are TRBV28 and TRBJ1-2; TRBD1 is a possible D gene (6 bases). Germline-derived CDR1 and CDR2 are MDHEN and SYDVKM. There are 13 residues in the CDR3. Trimming took off 7 bases at V and 4 bases at J, with 13 bases between the two ends. The CDR3, as DNA: TGTGCCAGCAACGGGGGCGCGGGCTATGGCTACACCTTC. Its protein is CASNGGAGYGYTF.

CDR3 in amino acids: CASSPPTPGQETYEQYF. The CDR3 DNA reads as TGTGCCAGCTCACCACCTACACCGGGACAGGAGACCTACGAGCAGTACTTC. The V gene is TRBV18, the J gene TRBJ2-7; TRBD1 matches 8 bases. The CDR3 contains 17 residues. Losses at the gene ends were 0 bases for V and 2 bases for J; bases not matched to a gene: 9. Looked up from germline, CDR1 is KGHSH and CDR2 is LQKENI.

The J gene is TRBJ2-3, the V gene TRBV5-1; the D gene is possibly TRBD1 (5 bases). Trimming cost V 0 bases and J 0 bases, with 8 bases left between them. The germline gives CDR1 SGHRS, CDR2 YFSETQ. CDR3 length: 15 amino acids. The CDR3: CASSLEGVSTDTQYF. CDR3 sequence (DNA): TGCGCCAGCAGCTTGGAAGGGGTTAGCACAGATACGCAGTATTTT.

Here the CDR3 reads CASSFASYEQYF. In DNA, the CDR3 is TGTGCCAGCAGTTTCGCGAGCTACGAGCAGTACTTC. The genes are TRBV28 and TRBJ2-7; D unclear. Germline CDR1 is MDHEN and CDR2 is SYDVKM. V dropped 3 bases and J dropped 3 bases, with 6 bases sitting between them. The CDR3 has 12 amino acids. The full variable domain, completed using reference TRBV28 and TRBJ2-7, is DVKVTQSSRYLVKRTGEKVFLECVQDMDHENMFWYRQDPGLGLRLIYFSYDVKMKEKGDIPEGYSVSREKKERFSLILESASTNQTSMYLCASSFASYEQYFGPGTRLTVT.